The present T cell receptor beta chain was sequenced within a study of shared clonotypes between healthy human individuals. Study information: For every donor, three CD4 naive, three CD4 memory, two CD8 naive and one CD8 memory plates were used. Findings and limits, study-wide: Relative to memory subsets, naive subsets generally showed larger estimated richness.

CD4+ cells were split into CD45RA+ naive and CD45RA-negative memory subsets. Original handling: Junction-only sequences without quality scores came from ImmunoSEQ, so filtering differed. Using immunoSEQ multiplex PCR, the repertoire was profiled, and TCRdb retains in-frame clones only, with some absent. That table supplies the V and J calls and clone size; D and trimming were determined from the DNA. This sample yields hundreds of thousands of clones, of which approximately 73% are seen a single time; roughly 2% belongs to the top ten. This clone was observed a few times. Its antigen is currently unknown. The CDR3 has 12 amino acids. The germline gives CDR1 SQVTM, CDR2 ANQGSEA. The germline V and J ends were trimmed by 5 bases and 7 bases, with 14 bases remaining between them.

The clonotype was recovered from a woman younger than 45 in good health. Material for sequencing was memory CD4+ T cells sorted from blood. Subset in this sample: CD45RA-negative fraction. The rearrangement links TRBV29-1 to TRBJ1-1; D uncertain. CDR3 residues: CSVFQDGYEAFF. CDR3 DNA sequence: TGCAGCGTTTTCCAGGACGGCTATGAAGCTTTCTTT.